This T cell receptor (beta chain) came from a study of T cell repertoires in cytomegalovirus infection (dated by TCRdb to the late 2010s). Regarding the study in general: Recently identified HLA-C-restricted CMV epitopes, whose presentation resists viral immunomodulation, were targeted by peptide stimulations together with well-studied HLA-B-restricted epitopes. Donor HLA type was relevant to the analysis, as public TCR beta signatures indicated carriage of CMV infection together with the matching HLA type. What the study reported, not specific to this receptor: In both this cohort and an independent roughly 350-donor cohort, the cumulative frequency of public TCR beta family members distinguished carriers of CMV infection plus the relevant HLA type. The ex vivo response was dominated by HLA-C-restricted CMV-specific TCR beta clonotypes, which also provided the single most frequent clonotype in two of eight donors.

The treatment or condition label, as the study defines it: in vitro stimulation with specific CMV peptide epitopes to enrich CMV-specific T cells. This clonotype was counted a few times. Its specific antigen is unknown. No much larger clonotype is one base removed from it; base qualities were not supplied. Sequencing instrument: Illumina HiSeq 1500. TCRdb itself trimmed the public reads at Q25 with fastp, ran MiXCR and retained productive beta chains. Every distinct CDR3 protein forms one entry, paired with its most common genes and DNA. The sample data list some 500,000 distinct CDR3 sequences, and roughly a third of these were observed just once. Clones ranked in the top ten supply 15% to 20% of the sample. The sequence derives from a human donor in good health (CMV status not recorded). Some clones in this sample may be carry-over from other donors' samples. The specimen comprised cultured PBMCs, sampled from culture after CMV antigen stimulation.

The DNA sequence is TGTGCCAGCAGGCGAAGTCTGGGGAATCAGCCCCAGCATTTT. This encodes CASRRSLGNQPQHF. Rearrangement joined TRBV28 to TRBJ1-5; the D gene cannot be named for sure. Counted from cysteine to phenylalanine, this CDR3 has 14 amino acids. The only DNA kept is the CDR3, 42 bases in frame from the first base. CDR1 MDHEN and CDR2 SYDVKM were looked up in the germline V gene. V loses 6 bases, J loses 4 bases, and the germline ends lie 13 bases apart.